The present T cell receptor beta chain was sequenced within a study of blood T cell repertoires in COVID-19. Patients at the Seattle site were enrolled during active infection and followed longitudinally. The sample holds one count of this clone. Sequencing used immunoSEQ multiplex PCR; TCRdb keeps in-frame clones, though not all of them. This repertoire shows fewer than 450,000 clones, about 91% found once; its top ten account for roughly an eighth. The CDR3 extends over 16 amino acids. Trimming left V 3 bases short and J 6 bases short, with 17 bases between. CDR1 is KGHDR, CDR2 SFDVKD, per germline.

The specimen was peripheral blood. The sequence was collected from a woman aged 45 to 65 with COVID-19, enrolled during active disease. The rearrangement uses TRBV24-1 and TRBJ2-1; D is ambiguous. As DNA, the CDR3 is TGTGCCACCAGTGATCCAACTATAGGAGATCTCAATGAGCAGTTCTTC. This gives the protein CATSDPTIGDLNEQFF.